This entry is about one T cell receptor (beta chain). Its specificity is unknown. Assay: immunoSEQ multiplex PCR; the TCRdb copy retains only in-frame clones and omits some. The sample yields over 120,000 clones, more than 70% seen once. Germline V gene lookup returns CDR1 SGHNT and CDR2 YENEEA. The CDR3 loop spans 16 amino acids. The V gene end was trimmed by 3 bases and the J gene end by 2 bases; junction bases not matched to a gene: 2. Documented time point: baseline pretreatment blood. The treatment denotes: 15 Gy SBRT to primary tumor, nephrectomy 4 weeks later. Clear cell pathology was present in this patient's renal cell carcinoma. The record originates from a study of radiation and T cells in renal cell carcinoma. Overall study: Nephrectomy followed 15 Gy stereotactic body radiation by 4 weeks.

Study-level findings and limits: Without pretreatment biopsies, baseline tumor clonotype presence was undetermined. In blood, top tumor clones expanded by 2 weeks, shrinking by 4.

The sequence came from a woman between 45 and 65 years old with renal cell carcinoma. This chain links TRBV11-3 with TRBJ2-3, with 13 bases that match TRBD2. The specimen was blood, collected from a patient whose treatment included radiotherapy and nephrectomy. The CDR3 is CASSLGLAGITDTQYF. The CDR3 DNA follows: TGTGCCAGCAGCTTGGGACTAGCGGGGATCACAGATACGCAGTATTTT.